The T cell receptor beta chain described here comes from a study of blood T cells in healthy people across ages. Overall study: Per every two T cells, about one barcoded beta molecule was captured by template switching.

This clonotype was observed many times. Primers used in a second PCR of roughly 6 to 12 cycles were a sample-barcoded 5' primer and a J-beta primer mix. Each cDNA molecule, via a template-switch adaptor with 12 random nucleotides, was tagged. From the 5' RACE reads, TCRdb called clonotypes with MiXCR, one entry per CDR3 protein. In the table there are some 710,000 distinct CDR3 sequences, 22% of which are singletons. The CDR3 is 13 residues long. V shed 6 bases and J 6 bases; nucleotides not matched to a gene: 6. The chain couples TRBV12-3 or TRBV12-4 to TRBJ2-3; TRBD2 matches at 7 bases. The specimen was blood. This TCR was recovered from a man aged 70-80 years in good health. The CDR3 spells CASSPTSPDTQYF. CDR3 in DNA: TGTGCCAGCAGCCCGACTAGCCCCGATACGCAGTATTTT.